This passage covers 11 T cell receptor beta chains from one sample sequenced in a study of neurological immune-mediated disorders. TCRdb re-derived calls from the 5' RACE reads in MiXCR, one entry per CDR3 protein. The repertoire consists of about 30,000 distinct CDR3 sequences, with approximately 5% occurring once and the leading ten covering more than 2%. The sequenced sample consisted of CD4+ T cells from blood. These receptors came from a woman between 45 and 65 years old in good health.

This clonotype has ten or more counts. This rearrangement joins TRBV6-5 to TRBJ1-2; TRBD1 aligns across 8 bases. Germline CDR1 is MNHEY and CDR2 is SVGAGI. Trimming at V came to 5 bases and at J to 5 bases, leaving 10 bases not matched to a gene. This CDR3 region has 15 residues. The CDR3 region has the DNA TGTGCCAGCAGTCCGATGGGACAGGCCTTTTATGGCTACACCTTC. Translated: CASSPMGQAFYGYTF.

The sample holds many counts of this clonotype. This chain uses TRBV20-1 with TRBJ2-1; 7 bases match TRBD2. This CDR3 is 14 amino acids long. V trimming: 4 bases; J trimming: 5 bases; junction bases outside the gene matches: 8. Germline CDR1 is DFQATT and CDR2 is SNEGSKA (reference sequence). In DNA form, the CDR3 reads TGCAGTGCTACGACGGGACTATTTGACAATGAGCAGTTCTTC. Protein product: CSATTGLFDNEQFF.

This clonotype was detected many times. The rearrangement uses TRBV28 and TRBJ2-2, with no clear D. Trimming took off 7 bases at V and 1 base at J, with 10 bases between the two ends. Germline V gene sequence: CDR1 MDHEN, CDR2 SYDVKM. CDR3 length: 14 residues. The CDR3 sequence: CASKVAVNTGELFF. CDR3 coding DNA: TGTGCCAGCAAAGTGGCTGTGAACACCGGGGAGCTGTTTTTT.

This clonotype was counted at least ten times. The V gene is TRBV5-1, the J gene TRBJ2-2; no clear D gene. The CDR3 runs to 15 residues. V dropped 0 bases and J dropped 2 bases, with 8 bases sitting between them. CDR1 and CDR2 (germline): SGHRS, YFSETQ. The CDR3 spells CASSLDGSNTGELFF. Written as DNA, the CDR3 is TGCGCCAGCAGCTTGGATGGCTCTAACACCGGGGAGCTGTTTTTT.

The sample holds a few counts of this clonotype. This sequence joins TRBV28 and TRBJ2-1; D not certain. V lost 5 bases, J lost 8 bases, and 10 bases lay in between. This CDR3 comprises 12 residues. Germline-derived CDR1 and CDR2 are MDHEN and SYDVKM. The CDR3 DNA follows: TGTGCCAGCAGTCTACTAAACTATGAGCAGTTCTTC. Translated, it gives CASSLLNYEQFF.

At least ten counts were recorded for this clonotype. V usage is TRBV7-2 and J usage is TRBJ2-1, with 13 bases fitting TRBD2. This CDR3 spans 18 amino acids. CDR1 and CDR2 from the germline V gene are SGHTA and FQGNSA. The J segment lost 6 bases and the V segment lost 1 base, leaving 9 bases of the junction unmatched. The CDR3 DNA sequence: TGTGCCAGCAGCTTAGTTGCCCTACTAGCGGGAGGGGTCAATGAGCAGTTCTTC. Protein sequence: CASSLVALLAGGVNEQFF.

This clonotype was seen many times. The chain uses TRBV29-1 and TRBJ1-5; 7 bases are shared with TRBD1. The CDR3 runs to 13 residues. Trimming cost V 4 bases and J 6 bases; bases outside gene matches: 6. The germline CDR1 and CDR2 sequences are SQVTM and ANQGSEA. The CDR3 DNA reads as TGCAGCGTTGTATTACAGGGGAGTCAGCCCCAGCATTTT. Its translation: CSVVLQGSQPQHF.

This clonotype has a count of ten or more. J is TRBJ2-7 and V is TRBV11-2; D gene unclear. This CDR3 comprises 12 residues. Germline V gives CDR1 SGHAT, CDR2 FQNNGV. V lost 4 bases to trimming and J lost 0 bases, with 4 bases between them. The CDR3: CASSSNSYEQYF. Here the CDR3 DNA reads TGTGCCAGCAGCTCCAACTCCTACGAGCAGTACTTC.

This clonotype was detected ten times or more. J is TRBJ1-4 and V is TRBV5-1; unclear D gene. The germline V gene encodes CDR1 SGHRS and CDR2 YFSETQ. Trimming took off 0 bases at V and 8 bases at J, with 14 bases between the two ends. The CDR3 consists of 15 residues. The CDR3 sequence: CASSLAGRAGEKLFF. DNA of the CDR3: TGCGCCAGCAGCTTGGCCGGGAGGGCTGGAGAAAAACTGTTTTTT.

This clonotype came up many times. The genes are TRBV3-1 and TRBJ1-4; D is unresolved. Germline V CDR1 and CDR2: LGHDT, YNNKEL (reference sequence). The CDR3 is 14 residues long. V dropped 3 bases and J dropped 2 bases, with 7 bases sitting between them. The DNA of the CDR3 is TGTGCCAGCAGCCAGGGGATGACTAATGAAAAACTGTTTTTT. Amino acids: CASSQGMTNEKLFF.

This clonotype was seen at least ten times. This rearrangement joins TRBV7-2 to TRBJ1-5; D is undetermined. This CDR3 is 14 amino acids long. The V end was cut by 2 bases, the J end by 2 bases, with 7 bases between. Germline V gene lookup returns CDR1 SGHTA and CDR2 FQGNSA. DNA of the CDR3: TGTGCCAGCAGCTTAAAGGGAGGCAATCAGCCCCAGCATTTT. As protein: CASSLKGGNQPQHF.